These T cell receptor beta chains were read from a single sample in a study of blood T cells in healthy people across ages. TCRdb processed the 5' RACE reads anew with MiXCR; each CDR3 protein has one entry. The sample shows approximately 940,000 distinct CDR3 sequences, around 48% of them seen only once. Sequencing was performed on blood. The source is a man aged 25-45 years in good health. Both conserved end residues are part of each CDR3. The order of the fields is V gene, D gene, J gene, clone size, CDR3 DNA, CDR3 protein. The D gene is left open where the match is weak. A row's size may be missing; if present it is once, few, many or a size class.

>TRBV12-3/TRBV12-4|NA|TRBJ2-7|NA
TGTGCCAGCAGTTACGACTCTAGCGAGCAGTACTTC
CASSYDSSEQYF
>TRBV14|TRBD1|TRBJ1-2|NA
TGTGCCAGCAGCCAAGGGGACAGCTATAACTATGGCTACATCTTC
CASSQGDSYNYGYIF
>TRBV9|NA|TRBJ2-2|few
TGTGCCAGCAGCGCCAATCAAAACACCGGGGAGCTGTTTTTT
CASSANQNTGELFF
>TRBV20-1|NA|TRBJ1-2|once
TGCAGTGCTAGAGAGAGGGTTGGCTATGGCTACACCTTC
CSARERVGYGYTF
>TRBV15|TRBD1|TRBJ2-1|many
TGTGCCACCAGCAGAGATAGTTGGGACAGACATGATGAGCAGTTCTTC
CATSRDSWDRHDEQFF
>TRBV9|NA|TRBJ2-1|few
TGTGCCAGCAGCGTAGGGCGGCTCTCCTACAATGAGCAGTTCTTC
CASSVGRLSYNEQFF
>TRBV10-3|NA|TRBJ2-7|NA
TGTGCCATCATGGGGGGGCGAGAGCAGTACTTC
CAIMGGREQYF
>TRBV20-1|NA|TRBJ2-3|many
TGCAGTGCTAGAGCACCCACTAGCCGCACGCAGTATTTT
CSARAPTSRTQYF
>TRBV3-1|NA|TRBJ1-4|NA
TGTGCCAGCAGCCCCCCCCGGGGACCTAATGAAAAACTGTTTTTT
CASSPPRGPNEKLFF
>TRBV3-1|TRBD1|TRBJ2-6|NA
TGTGCCAGCAGCCAAGGAGCCGGGACAGGGCTCTCTGGGGCCAACGTCCTGACTTTC
CASSQGAGTGLSGANVLTF
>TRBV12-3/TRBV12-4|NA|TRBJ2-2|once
TGTGCCAGCACCTCGGTGGGTTGGGCCGGGGAGCTGTTTTTT
CASTSVGWAGELFF
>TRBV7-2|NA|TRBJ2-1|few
TGTGCCAGCCAAACAGGGTTGCACAATGAGCAGTTCTTC
CASQTGLHNEQFF
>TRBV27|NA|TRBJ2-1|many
TGTGCCAGCAGTTTATTGGCAAGCTCCTACAATGAGCAGTTCTTC
CASSLLASSYNEQFF
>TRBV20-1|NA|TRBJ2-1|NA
TGCAGTGCTAGAGATTTGTCGGGCGATGAGCAGTTCTTC
CSARDLSGDEQFF
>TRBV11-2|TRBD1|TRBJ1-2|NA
TGTGCCAGCAGTACGCTCGGGACAGACGATGGCTACACCTTC
CASSTLGTDDGYTF
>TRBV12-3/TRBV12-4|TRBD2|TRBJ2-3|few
TGTGCCAGCAGGAAAGAAGTCCTGACTAGCGGGGGGGCAGATACGCAGTATTTT
CASRKEVLTSGGADTQYF
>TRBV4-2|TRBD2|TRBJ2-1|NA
TGTGCCAGCAGCCAAGTCCCGACTAGCGGGGGGGGGAGCTCCTACAATGAGCAGTTCTTC
CASSQVPTSGGGSSYNEQFF
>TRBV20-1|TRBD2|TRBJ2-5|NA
TGCAGTGCTAGAGAGGAGGAGGGAGGGAGAGGGGAGCAGTACTTC
CSAREEEGGRGEQYF
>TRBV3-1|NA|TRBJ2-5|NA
TGTGCCAGCAGCCTTTCGGGGAGCTACGGGACCCAGTACTTC
CASSLSGSYGTQYF
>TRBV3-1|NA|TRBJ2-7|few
TGTGCCAGCAGCCGGGCAACGGGTCCTTACTACGAGCAGTACTTC
CASSRATGPYYEQYF
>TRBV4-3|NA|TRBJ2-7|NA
TGCGCCAGCAGCCAAGATGGGCAGGGGGGGCACGAGCAGTACTTC
CASSQDGQGGHEQYF
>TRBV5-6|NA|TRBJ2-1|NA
TGTGCCAGCAGTCGTGAACAGGGCGAAACCTACAATGAGCAGTTCTTC
CASSREQGETYNEQFF
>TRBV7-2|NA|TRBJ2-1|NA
TGTGCCAGCAGCTTAGCTGTATACAGTGAGCAGTTCTTC
CASSLAVYSEQFF
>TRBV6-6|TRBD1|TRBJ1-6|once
TGTGCCAGCAGTTTACTACAGGGGGCAGCCTATAATTCACCCCTCCACTTT
CASSLLQGAAYNSPLHF
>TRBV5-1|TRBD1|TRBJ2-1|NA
TGCGCCAGCAGGACCCAGCCGGGACAGGGGATCAATGAGCAGTTCTTC
CASRTQPGQGINEQFF
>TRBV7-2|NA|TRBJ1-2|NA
TGTGCCAGCAGCGTAGGGGCCAGGGAAGGCTACACCTTC
CASSVGAREGYTF
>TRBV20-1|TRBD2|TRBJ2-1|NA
TGCAGTGCTAGTGGCGGGGGAGGCAATGAGCAGTTCTTC
CSASGGGGNEQFF
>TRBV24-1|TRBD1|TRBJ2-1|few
TGTGCCACCAGTGAGGGACAGAGCTCCTACAATGAGCAGTTCTTC
CATSEGQSSYNEQFF
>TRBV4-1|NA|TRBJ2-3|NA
TGCGCCAGCAGCCAAGATCCAGCGGAGCAGACAGATACGCAGTATTTT
CASSQDPAEQTDTQYF
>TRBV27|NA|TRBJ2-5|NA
TGTGCCAGCCATAGGGGAGAGACCCAGTACTTC
CASHRGETQYF
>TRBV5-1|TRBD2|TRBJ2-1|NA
TGCGCCAGCAGCCTCCGGGGGGGCTCGATAGCCTACAATGAGCAGTTCTTC
CASSLRGGSIAYNEQFF
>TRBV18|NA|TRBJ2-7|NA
TGTGCCAGCTCAGTACCGGGACTTAACTACGAGCAGTACTTC
CASSVPGLNYEQYF
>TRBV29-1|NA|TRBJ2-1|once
TGCAGCGTTGACGCTACCTACAATGAGCAGTTCTTC
CSVDATYNEQFF
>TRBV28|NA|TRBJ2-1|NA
TGTGCCAGTAAAGCAGGGACGATCTCCTACGAGCAGTTCTTC
CASKAGTISYEQFF
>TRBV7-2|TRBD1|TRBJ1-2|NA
TGTGCCAGCAGCCCCCCGGGACAGGGGTCACCCTATGGCTACACCTTC
CASSPPGQGSPYGYTF
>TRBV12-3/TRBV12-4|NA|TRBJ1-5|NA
TGTGCCAGCAGTTCGCAAATCGGACGCGGTCAGCCCCAGCATTTT
CASSSQIGRGQPQHF
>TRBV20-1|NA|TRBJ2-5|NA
TGCAGTGCGAGAAAGGGGGGGGAGACCCAGTACTTC
CSARKGGETQYF
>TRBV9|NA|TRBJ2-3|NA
TGTGCCAGCAGCGTAGCCCTCCCAGACGGCGTCCCCACAGATACGCAGTATTTT
CASSVALPDGVPTDTQYF
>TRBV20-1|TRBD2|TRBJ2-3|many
TGCAGTGCTAGTTCAGCGGGGGGGCCTCCAGATACGCAGTATTTT
CSASSAGGPPDTQYF
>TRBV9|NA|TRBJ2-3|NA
TGTGCCAGCAGCGTGGTGGGCCTTAGCACAGATACGCAGTATTTT
CASSVVGLSTDTQYF
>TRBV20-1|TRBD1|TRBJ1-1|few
TGCAGTGCTAGAGACGGGACAGGGGAGATTAACACTGAAGCTTTCTTT
CSARDGTGEINTEAFF
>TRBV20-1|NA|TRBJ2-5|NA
TGCAGTGCTAGTGCGGCGGGGCGGACCCAGTACTTC
CSASAAGRTQYF
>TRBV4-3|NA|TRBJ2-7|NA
TGCGCCAGCAGCCTTGCTAGAGACACCGCCTACGAGCAGTACTTC
CASSLARDTAYEQYF
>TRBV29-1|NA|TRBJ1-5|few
TGCAGCGTTGACTTAGGGAGAGGGCAGCCCCAGCATTTT
CSVDLGRGQPQHF
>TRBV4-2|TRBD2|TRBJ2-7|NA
TGTGCCAGCAGCCGCGTCCTAGCGGCCGAGCAGTACTTC
CASSRVLAAEQYF